The 20 T cell receptor beta chains listed next were all sequenced from one sample in a study of T cell responses to AZD1222 COVID-19 vaccine. TCRdb's copy holds only in-frame clones and misses some; the assay was immunoSEQ multiplex PCR. The sample contains 95,000 to 100,000 clones, more than 75% of which appear only once. The specimen comprised peripheral blood, sampled on day 0 of AZD1222 vaccination. The origin of the receptors is an adult in good health.

The chain couples TRBV12-5 to TRBJ1-1, with D unresolved. The CDR3 extends over 12 amino acids. V was trimmed by 2 bases and J by 4 bases, leaving 5 bases between them. Germline V gene data show CDR1 as LGHNT and CDR2 as FRNRAP. The CDR3 is CASGLMGTEAFF. The CDR3 DNA reads TGTGCTAGTGGTTTGATGGGCACTGAAGCTTTCTTT.

The rearrangement links TRBV5-1 to TRBJ2-5, with 9 bases fitting TRBD1. With V trimmed by 4 bases and J by 4 bases, 8 bases remained unmatched. This CDR3 is built from 15 residues. The germline CDR1 and CDR2 sequences are SGHRS and YFSETQ. The CDR3 loop is CASSESRTGVETQYF. Written as DNA, the CDR3 is TGCGCCAGCAGCGAAAGCAGGACAGGGGTAGAGACCCAGTACTTC.

The chain employs TRBV5-1 and TRBJ1-5, with TRBD1 matching 7 bases. Trimming took 4 bases from V and 2 from J; bases not matched to a gene: 3. In germline, CDR1 is SGHRS, CDR2 YFSETQ. The CDR3 length is 14 residues. This CDR3 is CASSLGTGNQPQHF. CDR3 coding DNA: TGCGCCAGCAGCCTCGGGACAGGCAATCAGCCCCAGCATTTT.

The table lists this clone with a count of one. V and J are TRBV28 and TRBJ1-3, with D perhaps matching TRBD1 (5 bases). Per the germline V gene, CDR1 is MDHEN and CDR2 is SYDVKM. Trimming stripped 5 bases from V and 3 bases from J, with 14 bases between. This CDR3 is 15 amino acids long. The CDR3 coding sequence is TGTGCCAGCAGTCGGGGCCGGGAGTTTGGAAACACCATATATTTT. As protein: CASSRGREFGNTIYF.

This chain connects TRBV4-1 to TRBJ2-3, with D perhaps TRBD2 (6 bases). Trimming removed 4 bases from V and 0 bases from J, with 20 bases in between. Looked up from germline, CDR1 is MGHRA and CDR2 is YSYEKL. There are 18 residues in the CDR3. The CDR3, as DNA: TGCGCCAGCAGCCGAGGAAGAATTAGCGGAACAAGCACAGATACGCAGTATTTT. As protein: CASSRGRISGTSTDTQYF.

V usage is TRBV19 and J usage is TRBJ1-5, with 9 bases identical to TRBD1. The CDR3 contains 15 residues. Germline V gene data show CDR1 as LNHDA and CDR2 as SQIVND (reference sequence). V lost 7 bases, J lost 6 bases, and 10 bases stayed unmatched. CDR3 nucleotides: TGTGCCAGTATACCGACAGGGGGAGGGATTCAGCCCCAGCATTTT. Protein: CASIPTGGGIQPQHF.

The V and J genes are TRBV29-1 and TRBJ1-1; 11 bases agree with TRBD1. Trimming at V came to 8 bases and at J to 5 bases, leaving 7 bases not matched to a gene. Germline V gene data show CDR1 as SQVTM and CDR2 as ANQGSEA. The CDR3 runs 13 residues. This CDR3 reads CSRTGGAVTEAFF. The CDR3 DNA is TGCAGCCGGACAGGGGGCGCGGTGACTGAAGCTTTCTTT.

This clone was seen repeatedly, ten times or more. The sample carries other DNA sequences with the same CDR3. The chain couples TRBV9 to TRBJ2-7; possible D gene TRBD2, 6 bases. The ends were cut back, 0 bases at V and 0 bases at J, with 13 bases in the middle. This CDR3 has 16 amino acids. Germline loops: CDR1 SGDLS, CDR2 YYNGEE. CDR3 region: CASSVEVGGSSYEQYF. DNA for the CDR3: TGTGCCAGCAGCGTAGAAGTGGGAGGCTCCTCCTACGAGCAGTACTTC.

This chain uses TRBV28 with TRBJ1-6, with a weak D call TRBD1 (6 bases). The CDR3 spans 13 residues. CDR1 is MDHEN and CDR2 is SYDVKM in the germline V gene. The V gene lost 3 bases and the J gene lost 10 bases, with 10 bases spanning the gap. The CDR3 sequence: CASSFLGQSPLHF. The DNA of the CDR3 is TGTGCCAGCAGTTTTCTGGGACAATCACCCCTCCACTTT.

In this sample, this clone turned up once. The rearrangement joins TRBV6-5 to TRBJ1-1; no firm D call. Germline values: CDR1 MNHEY, CDR2 SVGAGI. Trimming took off 7 bases at V and 3 bases at J, with 6 bases between the two ends. This CDR3 contains 11 residues. This chain's CDR3 is CASTGDTEAFF. The CDR3 DNA reads as TGTGCCAGCACTGGGGACACTGAAGCTTTCTTT.

J is TRBJ2-3 and V is TRBV19; 7 nucleotides match TRBD1. The length of the CDR3 is 15 residues. Germline V gene lookup returns CDR1 LNHDA and CDR2 SQIVND (reference sequence). J gave up 0 bases and V 5 bases, and 5 bases lay outside the gene matches. CDR3 nucleotides: TGTGCCAGTAGTGAGGGGGCTAGTAGCACAGATACGCAGTATTTT. It specifies CASSEGASSTDTQYF.

V and J are TRBV11-2 and TRBJ1-3; D gene uncertain. Germline V gene lookup returns CDR1 SGHAT and CDR2 FQNNGV. The V end lost 1 base, the J end lost 4 bases, and 14 bases lay between the germline ends. The CDR3 runs to 16 residues. CDR3 DNA: TGTGCCAGCAGCTTAGTTTCCCGGGCAGAAGGAAACACCATATATTTT. Its translation is CASSLVSRAEGNTIYF.

This clone appeared many times. This chain connects TRBV11-2 to TRBJ1-6; D is uncertain. CDR3 length: 14 residues. V lost 3 bases and J 6 bases, leaving 9 bases between the germline ends. CDR1 is SGHAT, CDR2 FQNNGV, per germline. CDR3 sequence (DNA): TGTGCCAGCAGCTTGGTAGAGGGTAATTCACCCCTCCACTTT. This gives the protein CASSLVEGNSPLHF.

J is TRBJ1-1 and V is TRBV29-1; 10 positions agree with TRBD1. The CDR3 runs 16 residues. Germline V lookup: CDR1 SQVTM, CDR2 ANQGSEA. The junction had 11 bases not matched to a gene; V was cut back by 3 bases and J by 4 bases. CDR3 sequence: CSVDRGQGVGSTEAFF. The CDR3 bases are TGCAGCGTTGACCGAGGACAGGGGGTGGGTAGCACTGAAGCTTTCTTT. The whole variable domain, filled in from reference TRBV29-1 and TRBJ1-1, reads SAVISQKPSRDICQRGTSLTIQCQVDSQVTMMFWYRQQPGQSLTLIATANQGSEATYESGFVIDKFPISRPNLTFSTLTVSNMSPEDSSIYLCSVDRGQGVGSTEAFFGQGTRLTVV.

V gene TRBV28 combines with J gene TRBJ2-7, with D hard to call. V was cut by 6 bases and J by 0 bases, with 15 bases left in between. Germline V gene data show CDR1 as MDHEN and CDR2 as SYDVKM. The CDR3 is 15 residues long. The CDR3 nucleotides are TGTGCCAGCAGCCCCTTGGACGGAAACTCCTACGAGCAGTACTTC. As protein: CASSPLDGNSYEQYF.

The chain joins TRBV4-1 to TRBJ1-2; D unresolved. Trimming cost V 0 bases and J 2 bases, with 7 bases left between them. Per germline, CDR1 MGHRA and CDR2 YSYEKL. CDR3 length equals 14 residues. The CDR3 nucleotides are TGCGCCAGCAGCCAAGATCCCAGGAACTATGGCTACACCTTC. Translating it yields CASSQDPRNYGYTF.

J is TRBJ2-7 and V is TRBV28; D possibly corresponds to TRBD1 (6 bases). Germline CDR1 and CDR2: MDHEN and SYDVKM. V was clipped by 5 bases and J by 1 base, with 30 bases between them. The CDR3 is made up of 20 amino acids. CDR3 sequence reads: CASSPYNVARGSKRSYEQYF. CDR3 coding DNA: TGTGCCAGCAGTCCGTATAATGTAGCCAGGGGCAGTAAGAGGTCCTACGAGCAGTACTTC.

V and J are TRBV19 and TRBJ2-7, with 9 bases aligning to TRBD2. CDR3 length: 15 residues. Germline CDR1 LNHDA, CDR2 SQIVND (reference sequence). J was trimmed by 4 bases and V by 7 bases; bases with no gene match: 11. Here the CDR3 DNA reads TGTGCCAGTACCCCGGGGACTAGCATCAATTACGAGCAGTACTTC. Translated, it gives CASTPGTSINYEQYF. The full variable domain, in which reference TRBV19 and TRBJ2-7 provide the parts outside the CDR3, is DGGITQSPKYLFRKEGQNVTLSCEQNLNHDAMYWYRQDPGQGLRLIYYSQIVNDFQKGDIAEGYSVSREKKESFPLTVTSAQKNPTAFYLCASTPGTSINYEQYFGPGTRLTVT.

This chain links TRBV7-8 with TRBJ1-1, with 7 bases aligning to TRBD1. Germline CDR1 reads SGHVS; CDR2 reads FQNEAQ. After removal of 5 bases from V and 5 bases from J, the junction contained 8 bases not matched to a gene. The CDR3 has 14 amino acids. Here the CDR3 DNA reads TGTGCCAGCAGCGAAGAGACAGGGTGGACTGAAGCTTTCTTT. Translating it yields CASSEETGWTEAFF.

The rearrangement joins TRBV2 to TRBJ1-1; D is unresolved. V was cut by 6 bases and J by 8 bases, with 22 bases left in between. CDR1 is SNHLY and CDR2 is FYNNEI in the germline V gene. CDR3 length: 15 amino acids. CDR3 DNA: TGTGCCAGCAGCCAATCGGACGGAACAATCGGGGAAGCTTTCTTT. Translated: CASSQSDGTIGEAFF.